The rows below give T cell receptor beta chains drawn from one sample of a study of cytomegalovirus exposure and HLA in healthy donors. Assay used: immunoSEQ multiplex PCR; TCRdb lists only in-frame clones, some missing. The profile shows roughly 200,000 clones, around 75% of them singletons. The sequenced sample was PBMCs. These receptors originate from a woman aged 30 to 39 in good health and CMV-seronegative. Each CDR3 is given with its conserved first and last residue. A D gene is named only where the DNA matches it firmly. Only part of the rows carry a size: once, few, many, or a class if the clone is expanded.

clone_size: .; v_call: TRBV4-3; d_call: .; j_call: TRBJ2-3; cdr3_aa: CASSALSWDTQYF; cdr3_nt: TGCGCCAGCAGCGCACTTTCATGGGATACGCAGTATTTT
clone_size: .; v_call: TRBV11-2; d_call: TRBD2; j_call: TRBJ2-7; cdr3_aa: CASSRAGGGLSYEQYF; cdr3_nt: TGTGCCAGCAGCCGGGCGGGGGGCGGGCTCTCCTACGAGCAGTACTTC
clone_size: .; v_call: TRBV14; d_call: .; j_call: TRBJ1-4; cdr3_aa: CASSPTQRGNEKLFF; cdr3_nt: TGTGCCAGCAGCCCGACACAGCGGGGCAATGAAAAACTGTTTTTT
clone_size: .; v_call: TRBV25-1; d_call: TRBD1; j_call: TRBJ2-1; cdr3_aa: CASSVRDRPGNEQFF; cdr3_nt: TGTGCCAGCAGTGTTCGGGACAGGCCAGGAAATGAGCAGTTCTTC
clone_size: .; v_call: TRBV5-4; d_call: .; j_call: TRBJ2-5; cdr3_aa: CASSGRLTGVETQYF; cdr3_nt: TGTGCCAGCAGCGGCCGGCTGACCGGGGTGGAGACCCAGTACTTC
clone_size: .; v_call: TRBV28; d_call: .; j_call: TRBJ2-6; cdr3_aa: CASSLPWASGANVLTF; cdr3_nt: TGTGCCAGCAGCCTACCTTGGGCCTCTGGGGCCAACGTCCTGACTTTC
clone_size: .; v_call: TRBV10-3; d_call: TRBD1; j_call: TRBJ2-1; cdr3_aa: CAIRWDRVHEQFF; cdr3_nt: TGTGCCATCCGTTGGGACAGGGTTCATGAGCAGTTCTTC
clone_size: .; v_call: TRBV6-5; d_call: .; j_call: TRBJ1-4; cdr3_aa: CASSGDLLRREKLFF; cdr3_nt: TGTGCCAGCAGTGGAGACCTTCTTCGTCGGGAAAAACTGTTTTTT
clone_size: .; v_call: TRBV11-2; d_call: .; j_call: TRBJ2-7; cdr3_aa: CASSLSSPSYSSYEQYF; cdr3_nt: TGTGCCAGCAGCCTCTCCTCCCCTAGCTACAGCTCCTACGAGCAGTACTTC
clone_size: once; v_call: TRBV5-6; d_call: TRBD2; j_call: TRBJ2-4; cdr3_aa: CASSLTSARNIQYF; cdr3_nt: TGTGCCAGCAGCTTGACTAGCGCTCGGAACATTCAGTACTTC
clone_size: .; v_call: TRBV9; d_call: TRBD2; j_call: TRBJ2-2; cdr3_aa: CASSPHPAGAGTGELFF; cdr3_nt: TGTGCCAGCAGCCCTCATCCAGCGGGGGCCGGTACCGGGGAGCTGTTTTTT
clone_size: .; v_call: TRBV7-2; d_call: .; j_call: TRBJ1-6; cdr3_aa: CASSLQVHWNSPLHF; cdr3_nt: TGTGCCAGCAGCTTACAGGTTCATTGGAATTCACCCCTCCACTTT
clone_size: .; v_call: TRBV14; d_call: TRBD1; j_call: TRBJ2-2; cdr3_aa: CASSQEAGGANTGELFF; cdr3_nt: TGTGCCAGCAGCCAAGAGGCAGGGGGCGCGAACACCGGGGAGCTGTTTTTT
clone_size: .; v_call: TRBV6-1; d_call: TRBD1; j_call: TRBJ2-7; cdr3_aa: CASREGRDRVIDEQYF; cdr3_nt: TGTGCCAGCAGGGAAGGCCGGGACAGGGTTATCGACGAGCAGTACTTC
clone_size: once; v_call: TRBV6-1; d_call: .; j_call: TRBJ1-3; cdr3_aa: CASSEFGGGTGNTIYF; cdr3_nt: TGTGCCAGCAGTGAATTTGGGGGAGGAACAGGAAACACCATATATTTT
clone_size: .; v_call: TRBV21-1; d_call: .; j_call: TRBJ1-1; cdr3_aa: CASSPTHRNTEAFF; cdr3_nt: TGTGCCAGCAGCCCAACACACCGAAACACTGAAGCTTTCTTT
clone_size: once; v_call: TRBV9; d_call: .; j_call: TRBJ2-3; cdr3_aa: CASSVAVTRSDTQYF; cdr3_nt: TGTGCCAGCAGCGTAGCGGTGACTCGGTCGGATACGCAGTATTTT
clone_size: .; v_call: TRBV5-6; d_call: .; j_call: TRBJ2-4; cdr3_aa: CASSLGSRKNIQYF; cdr3_nt: TGTGCCAGCAGCTTGGGGTCCAGAAAAAACATTCAGTACTTC
clone_size: once; v_call: TRBV5-4; d_call: .; j_call: TRBJ1-6; cdr3_aa: CASSYAVNSPLHF; cdr3_nt: TGTGCCAGCAGCTATGCGGTAAATTCACCCCTCCACTTT
clone_size: once; v_call: TRBV6-1; d_call: TRBD2; j_call: TRBJ2-7; cdr3_aa: CASRGGTHYEQYF; cdr3_nt: TGTGCCAGCAGGGGGGGGACCCACTACGAGCAGTACTTC
clone_size: .; v_call: TRBV28; d_call: TRBD1; j_call: TRBJ1-1; cdr3_aa: CASRNGGQGNTEAFF; cdr3_nt: TGTGCCAGCAGGAATGGGGGACAGGGGAACACTGAAGCTTTCTTT
clone_size: .; v_call: TRBV19; d_call: TRBD1; j_call: TRBJ2-3; cdr3_aa: CASSTRQGSGTDTQYF; cdr3_nt: TGTGCCAGTAGTACTCGACAGGGAAGTGGCACAGATACGCAGTATTTT
clone_size: .; v_call: TRBV27; d_call: .; j_call: TRBJ1-1; cdr3_aa: CASRRQVATVVISFF; cdr3_nt: TGTGCCAGCAGGAGACAAGTGGCCACGGTGGTAATATCGTTCTTT
clone_size: .; v_call: TRBV7-2; d_call: .; j_call: TRBJ2-2; cdr3_aa: CASSLWAGRGTGELFF; cdr3_nt: TGTGCCAGCAGCTTATGGGCGGGTAGAGGCACCGGGGAGCTGTTTTTT
clone_size: .; v_call: TRBV6-5; d_call: TRBD1; j_call: TRBJ2-1; cdr3_aa: CASSKTGGGWNEQFF; cdr3_nt: TGTGCCAGCAGTAAAACAGGGGGCGGATGGAATGAGCAGTTCTTC
clone_size: .; v_call: TRBV6-1; d_call: .; j_call: TRBJ2-4; cdr3_aa: CASSPGLAKNIQYF; cdr3_nt: TGTGCCAGCAGCCCGGGACTAGCCAAAAACATTCAGTACTTC
clone_size: .; v_call: TRBV19; d_call: TRBD1; j_call: TRBJ1-5; cdr3_aa: CASSTGTGYQPQHF; cdr3_nt: TGTGCCAGTAGTACCGGGACAGGTTATCAGCCCCAGCATTTT
clone_size: few; v_call: TRBV19; d_call: .; j_call: TRBJ1-5; cdr3_aa: CASSLYKSIGRDHQPQHF; cdr3_nt: TGTGCCAGTAGTCTTTATAAAAGTATCGGGAGGGACCATCAGCCCCAGCATTTT
clone_size: .; v_call: TRBV4-1; d_call: TRBD2; j_call: TRBJ2-7; cdr3_aa: CASSPLFGSGKTYEQYF; cdr3_nt: TGCGCCAGCAGCCCACTTTTTGGTAGCGGGAAGACCTACGAGCAGTACTTC
clone_size: .; v_call: TRBV9; d_call: .; j_call: TRBJ2-3; cdr3_aa: CASSLNTDTQYF; cdr3_nt: TGTGCCAGCAGCCTAAACACAGATACGCAGTATTTT
clone_size: .; v_call: TRBV7-9; d_call: TRBD2; j_call: TRBJ2-3; cdr3_aa: CASSPLTGGTSTDTQYF; cdr3_nt: TGTGCCAGCAGCCCCCTGACCGGGGGGACTAGCACAGATACGCAGTATTTT
clone_size: .; v_call: TRBV6-5; d_call: .; j_call: TRBJ1-3; cdr3_aa: CASGRSSGNTIYF; cdr3_nt: TGTGCCAGCGGCAGAAGCTCTGGAAACACCATATATTTT
clone_size: .; v_call: TRBV19; d_call: TRBD1; j_call: TRBJ2-7; cdr3_aa: CASSIVTTGDGGEQYF; cdr3_nt: TGTGCCAGTAGTATAGTCACGACAGGGGACGGCGGCGAGCAGTACTTC
clone_size: once; v_call: TRBV19; d_call: .; j_call: TRBJ1-1; cdr3_aa: CASSIGVAGTEAFF; cdr3_nt: TGTGCCAGTAGTATTGGGGTAGCGGGCACTGAAGCTTTCTTT
clone_size: .; v_call: TRBV29-1; d_call: TRBD1; j_call: TRBJ2-1; cdr3_aa: CSVPGTGIHEQFF; cdr3_nt: TGCAGCGTTCCAGGGACAGGGATCCATGAGCAGTTCTTC
clone_size: .; v_call: TRBV30; d_call: TRBD1; j_call: TRBJ1-5; cdr3_aa: CAWNADRSPSKITQPQHF; cdr3_nt: TGTGCCTGGAATGCGGACAGGTCCCCTAGCAAGATCACTCAGCCCCAGCATTTT
clone_size: .; v_call: TRBV28; d_call: TRBD1; j_call: TRBJ2-1; cdr3_aa: CASRIQGSTGEQFF; cdr3_nt: TGTGCCAGCAGGATACAGGGGTCGACAGGTGAGCAGTTCTTC
clone_size: few; v_call: TRBV6-5; d_call: TRBD1; j_call: TRBJ2-7; cdr3_aa: CASTPGTVFYEQYF; cdr3_nt: TGTGCCAGCACCCCAGGGACAGTTTTCTACGAGCAGTACTTC